This T cell receptor beta chain was retrieved from a study of early T cells in non-severe SARS-CoV-2 infection. Study-wide background: Sequencing of unsorted whole blood was done on bulk RNA, leaving chains unpaired.

The study, taken as a whole, reports: Using VDJdb, the matching emphasized anti-spike CD8 responses while missing private and CD4 specificities.

A note on this clonotype: The antigen is undetermined.

Trimming stripped 5 bases from V and 6 bases from J, with 17 bases between. This CDR3 has 14 amino acids. The library protocol tagged individual cDNA molecules with unique molecular identifiers. TCRdb re-called the 5' RACE reads through MiXCR, storing one row per CDR3 protein. This sample has some 64,000 distinct CDR3 sequences; 9% to 10% occur once, and the top ten carry 15% to 19%. The receptor was derived from an adult who was a healthcare worker with PCR-confirmed SARS-CoV-2 infection or an uninfected control (not recorded which). The source was whole blood, collected at baseline. The chain joins TRBV12-3 or TRBV12-4 to TRBJ2-7; either TRBD1 or TRBD2 may supply D (5 bases each). The CDR3 sequence is CASSLKGRQSEQYF. CDR3 bases: TGTGCCAGCAGTCTGAAGGGGAGACAGAGCGAGCAGTACTTC.